The 6 T cell receptor beta chains reported below all come from one sample, sequenced in a study of blood T cell repertoires in COVID-19. Some clones are missing from TCRdb's copy, which holds only in-frame ones; the method was immunoSEQ multiplex PCR. The sample contains a few hundred thousand clones, 85% of which appear only once. Sequences were obtained from peripheral blood. The receptors shown here come from a woman aged 18-29 years with acute or convalescent COVID-19.

The V gene is TRBV28, the J gene TRBJ1-6, with D tentatively TRBD1 (5 bases). The length of the CDR3 is 15 residues. V was shortened by 5 bases and J by 9 bases, with 17 bases between the two germline ends. Germline V lookup: CDR1 MDHEN, CDR2 SYDVKM. CDR3 nucleotide sequence: TGTGCCAGCAGTATCGGGGGAAGGTTTAGTTCACCCCTCCACTTT. Amino acids: CASSIGGRFSSPLHF.

A few counts support this clone. CDR3 sequence: CASSILSGPLHF. Here the CDR3 DNA reads TGTGCCAGCAGTATCCTTTCGGGACCCCTCCACTTT. The genes are TRBV2 and TRBJ1-6; D is uncertain. This CDR3 is 12 amino acids long. With 5 bases removed from V and 12 bases from J, the gap between germline ends came to 11 bases. Germline-derived CDR1 and CDR2 are SNHLY and FYNNEI.

The genes are TRBV12-3 or TRBV12-4 and TRBJ2-6; D call uncertain. Trimming shortened V by 1 base and J by 15 bases, and 10 bases separated the two germline ends. This CDR3 has 12 residues. The CDR3 protein is CASSLVPVTLTF. CDR3 in DNA: TGTGCCAGCAGTTTAGTTCCAGTTACCCTGACTTTC.

This chain joins TRBV5-1 and TRBJ1-5; D is uncertain. The CDR3 loop spans 13 amino acids. V was shortened by 0 bases and J by 7 bases, with 8 bases between the two germline ends. The germline gives CDR1 SGHRS, CDR2 YFSETQ. For the CDR3, the DNA is TGCGCCAGCAGCTTGGCGGCGGGGCAGCCCCAGCATTTT. This sequence encodes CASSLAAGQPQHF.

This chain's CDR3 is CASSYSDRGMETQYF. Written as DNA, the CDR3 is TGTGCCAGCAGTTACTCGGACAGGGGGATGGAGACCCAGTACTTC. The rearrangement links TRBV6-5 to TRBJ2-5; 10 nucleotides align to TRBD1. Germline trimming cut 0 bases from V and 5 bases from J; bases unmatched to any gene: 3. This CDR3 has 15 amino acids. CDR1 is MNHEY and CDR2 is SVGAGI in the germline V gene.

This clone has only one observation. The chain links TRBV9 to TRBJ1-2, with 10 positions matching TRBD1. Germline V gives CDR1 SGDLS, CDR2 YYNGEE. The CDR3 extends over 16 amino acids. Trimming removed 4 bases from V and 6 bases from J; junction bases left unmatched: 12. The CDR3 DNA reads TGTGCCAGCAGCTTCTCCGGGACAGGGGAGGAGGATGGCTACACCTTC. Amino acid sequence: CASSFSGTGEEDGYTF.